Each of the 8 T cell receptor beta chains below was sequenced from the same sample in a study of OX40 agonist ivuxolimab in advanced cancers. Sequencing used immunoSEQ multiplex PCR; TCRdb keeps in-frame clones, though not all of them. Counted here are under 150,000 clones, 80% to 90% occurring once; the ten biggest clones make up roughly 0.59%. The sequences come from CD4+ or CD8+ T cells sorted from blood, collected in a trial of the OX40 agonist ivuxolimab. These receptors all come from an adult with an advanced solid tumor such as melanoma, head and neck, liver or kidney cancer.

The chain couples TRBV18 to TRBJ2-3, with TRBD1 as a possible D gene (5 bases). Germline CDR1 reads KGHSH; CDR2 reads LQKENI. This CDR3 contains 14 residues. Trimming took 3 bases from V and 1 from J, leaving 8 bases between them. Here the CDR3 reads CASSPGRGTDTQYF. CDR3 coding DNA: TGTGCCAGCTCACCCGGCAGGGGCACAGATACGCAGTATTTT. The variable domain in full, completed from reference TRBV18 and TRBJ2-3, reads NAGVMQNPRHLVRRRGQEARLRCSPMKGHSHVYWYRQLPEEGLKFMVYLQKENIIDESGMPKERFSAEFPKEGPSILRIQQVVRGDSAAYFCASSPGRGTDTQYFGPGTRLTVL.

The chain carries TRBV5-1 and TRBJ2-2; 13 bases are a match to TRBD2. After removal of 4 bases from V and 4 bases from J, the junction contained 7 bases not matched to a gene. This CDR3 region has 17 residues. Per germline, CDR1 SGHRS and CDR2 YFSETQ. The CDR3 region is CASSPKGLAGITGELFF. As DNA, the CDR3 is TGCGCCAGCAGCCCAAAGGGACTAGCGGGAATCACCGGGGAGCTGTTTTTT.

The V call is TRBV28, the J call TRBJ2-7, with 9 positions matching TRBD1. The CDR3 runs to 16 residues. Germline trimming cut 4 bases from V and 1 base from J; bases unmatched to any gene: 8. The germline V gene has CDR1 MDHEN and CDR2 SYDVKM. The CDR3 DNA reads TGTGCCAGCAGTTGGTTAGGGACAGGGTATTCCTACGAGCAGTACTTC. It codes for CASSWLGTGYSYEQYF.

The chain has TRBV9 and TRBJ1-1, with D possibly TRBD1 on 6 matching bases. CDR1 and CDR2 (germline): SGDLS, YYNGEE. V gave up 0 bases and J gave up 5 bases, with 17 bases separating them. The CDR3 length is 16 residues. DNA for the CDR3: TGTGCCAGCAGCGTAGGAGGGGGGCAGGGGCGAACTGAAGCTTTCTTT. This codes for CASSVGGGQGRTEAFF.

This clone was detected a few times. The J gene is TRBJ1-1, the V gene TRBV28, with D possibly being TRBD1 (6 bases). Germline-derived CDR1 and CDR2 are MDHEN and SYDVKM. V was shortened by 4 bases and J by 3 bases, with 15 bases between the two germline ends. The CDR3 loop spans 15 amino acids. CDR3 bases: TGTGCCAGCAGTTCAACGGGGGCCCCATACACTGAAGCTTTCTTT. Protein sequence: CASSSTGAPYTEAFF.

The chain recombines TRBV5-1 with TRBJ1-1; D unresolved. V lost 0 bases and J 4 bases, leaving 10 bases between the germline ends. Germline V CDR1 and CDR2: SGHRS, YFSETQ. CDR3 length: 14 residues. The CDR3 protein is CASSLEQRGTEAFF. The CDR3 nucleotides are TGCGCCAGCAGCTTGGAACAGCGAGGCACTGAAGCTTTCTTT.

J is TRBJ2-5 and V is TRBV6-5; tentatively, D is TRBD1 or TRBD2 (5 bases each). With the DNA end fitting TRBJ2-7 better, the J assignment may be wrong. The CDR3 consists of 15 residues. Germline CDR1 is MNHEY and CDR2 is SVGAGI. The CDR3 nucleotides read TGTGCCAGCCGGGGTGCGGTAGACAGAACCTACGAGCAGTACTTC. The encoded protein is CASRGAVDRTYEQYF.

This rearrangement joins TRBV18 to TRBJ1-1; a weak D match, TRBD1 (6 bases). V was trimmed by 6 bases and J by 0 bases, leaving 14 bases between them. The CDR3 contains 15 residues. From germline, CDR1 is KGHSH and CDR2 LQKENI. The CDR3 reads CASSPPGAVNTEAFF. CDR3 nucleotide sequence: TGTGCCAGCTCCCCCCCAGGGGCGGTGAACACTGAAGCTTTCTTT.